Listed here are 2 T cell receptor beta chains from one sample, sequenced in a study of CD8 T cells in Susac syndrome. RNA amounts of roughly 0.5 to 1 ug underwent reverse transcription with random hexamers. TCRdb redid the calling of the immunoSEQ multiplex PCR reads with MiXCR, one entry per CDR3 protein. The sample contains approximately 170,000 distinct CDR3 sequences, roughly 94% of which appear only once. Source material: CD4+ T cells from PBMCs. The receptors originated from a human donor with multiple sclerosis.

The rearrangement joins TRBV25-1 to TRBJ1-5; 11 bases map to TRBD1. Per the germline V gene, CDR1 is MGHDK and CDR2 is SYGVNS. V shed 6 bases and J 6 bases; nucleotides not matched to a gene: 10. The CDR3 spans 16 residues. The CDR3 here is CASSGTMGQGGQPQHF. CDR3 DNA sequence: TGTGCCAGCAGCGGTACGATGGGACAGGGGGGTCAGCCCCAGCATTTT.

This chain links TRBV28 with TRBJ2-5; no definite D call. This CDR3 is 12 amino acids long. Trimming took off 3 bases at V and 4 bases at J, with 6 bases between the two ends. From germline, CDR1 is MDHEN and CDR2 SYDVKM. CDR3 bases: TGTGCCAGCAGTTTGTGGGGAGAGACCCAGTACTTC. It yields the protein CASSLWGETQYF.